The present TCR beta chain was sequenced within a study of T cells in localized non-small cell lung cancer. Here immunoSEQ multiplex PCR was the method, and the copy in TCRdb shows in-frame clones only, minus some. The sample has approximately 31,000 clones, more than 75% seen once. Germline V gives CDR1 SGHNT, CDR2 YYREEE (reference sequence). The CDR3 runs 12 residues. The germline V and J ends were trimmed by 2 bases and 7 bases, with 6 bases remaining between them. Sequencing was performed on peripheral blood, taken before any cancer treatment. The chain uses TRBV5-4 and TRBJ2-2; D remains ambiguous. This TCR derives from a male donor aged 60 or over with stage III lung adenocarcinoma. The CDR3 nucleotides read TGTGCCAGCAGCTTTATTGGCGGGGAGCTGTTTTTT. Its protein is CASSFIGGELFF.